The following is a T cell receptor (beta chain) sequence with its context. Its antigen is unidentified. This record comes from a study of T cell responses to AZD1222 COVID-19 vaccine. Between the trimmed V and J ends, which lost 5 bases and 5 bases, there was a span of 9 bases. This CDR3 spans 12 amino acids. Germline loops: CDR1 SEHNR, CDR2 FQNEAQ (reference sequence). Notes on the study in general: Two AZD1222 doses significantly raised spike-specific TCR breadth and depth over controls. The repertoires were collected only after the peak T cell response. Donors were mostly white British, more females; clonal diversity possibly underestimated.

Investigators merged groups given second doses at roughly 4 or roughly 12 weeks. Sequencing used immunoSEQ multiplex PCR; TCRdb keeps in-frame clones, though not all of them. The table includes approximately 170,000 clones, almost 90% detected once. The TCR sequence derives from an adult who received the AZD1222 COVID-19 vaccine. The genes are TRBV7-9 and TRBJ2-5; D gene ambiguous. The sequencing used peripheral blood, collected 28 days after the second AZD1222 dose. In DNA form, the CDR3 reads TGTGCCAGCAGCCCAATAGGGGAGACCCAGTACTTC. Translated, it gives CASSPIGETQYF.